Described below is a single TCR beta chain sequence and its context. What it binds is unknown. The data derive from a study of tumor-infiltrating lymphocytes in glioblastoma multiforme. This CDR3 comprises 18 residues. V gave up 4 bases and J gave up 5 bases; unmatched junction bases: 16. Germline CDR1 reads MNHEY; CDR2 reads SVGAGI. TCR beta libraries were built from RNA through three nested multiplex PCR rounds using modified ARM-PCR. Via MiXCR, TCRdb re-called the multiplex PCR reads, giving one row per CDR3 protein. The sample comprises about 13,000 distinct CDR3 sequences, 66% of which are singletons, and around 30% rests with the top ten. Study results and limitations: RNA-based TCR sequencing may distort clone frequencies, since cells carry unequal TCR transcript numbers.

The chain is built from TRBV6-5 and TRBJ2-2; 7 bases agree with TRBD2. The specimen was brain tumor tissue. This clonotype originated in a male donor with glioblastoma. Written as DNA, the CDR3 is TGTGCCAGCAGTTCCCTGCCCTGGGGTCTCGGGAGGACCGGGGAGCTGTTTTTT. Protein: CASSSLPWGLGRTGELFF.